This is a list of T cell receptor beta chains from one sample in a study of blood T cell repertoires in COVID-19. Assay: immunoSEQ multiplex PCR; the TCRdb copy retains only in-frame clones and omits some. The table has some 260,000 clones, approximately 90% seen once; the top ten hold 2.1%. The sequenced sample was peripheral blood. The receptors derive from a woman in her 40s who had recovered from COVID-19. Each CDR3 is given with its conserved first and last residue. D genes are given only for firm matches. Clone size is given for some rows only: seen once, a few or many times, or a class if the clone is expanded.

V	J	size	D	DNA	CDR3
TRBV7-3	TRBJ2-3	.	TRBD2	TGTGCCAGCAGCCGCGGACTAGCTTCAGATACGCAGTATTTT	CASSRGLASDTQYF
TRBV19	TRBJ2-1	.	TRBD2	TGTGCCAGTAGTGCCAGAACCACGGGAGGGTCCTACAATGAGCAGTTCTTC	CASSARTTGGSYNEQFF
TRBV6-2/TRBV6-3	TRBJ2-1	.	TRBD2	TGTGCCAGCAGTTACACTAGCGGCTCCTACAATGAGCAGTTCTTC	CASSYTSGSYNEQFF
TRBV13	TRBJ2-7	.	.	TGTGCCAGCAGCTTAGACAACCCCTACGAGCAGTACTTC	CASSLDNPYEQYF
TRBV18	TRBJ2-6	.	.	TGTGCCAGCTCGCACCAGGACTCTGGGGCCAACGTCCTGACTTTC	CASSHQDSGANVLTF
TRBV7-9	TRBJ2-5	.	.	TGTGCCAGCGAGCTCGGAGAGACCCAGTACTTC	CASELGETQYF
TRBV27	TRBJ2-1	.	.	TGTGCCAGCAGTCCAGCGCAGGTCGGGGTTCGGAATGAGCAGTTCTTC	CASSPAQVGVRNEQFF
TRBV2	TRBJ2-3	.	.	TGTGCCAGCACTGGGACACTTGCTAGCACAGATACGCAGTATTTT	CASTGTLASTDTQYF
TRBV14	TRBJ2-6	.	.	TGTGCCAGCAGCCCGTGGGGAGACGCTCGTAGCTCTGGGGCCAACGTCCTGACTTTC	CASSPWGDARSSGANVLTF
TRBV29-1	TRBJ2-3	.	TRBD2	TGCAGCGTTGAAGGAACCTCGGCGGGAGCCACAGATACGCAGTATTTT	CSVEGTSAGATDTQYF
TRBV19	TRBJ2-7	.	TRBD1	TGTGCCAGTAGTCCCCGGGACAGGGCCTACGAGCAGTACTTC	CASSPRDRAYEQYF
TRBV10-3	TRBJ2-3	.	.	TGTGCCATCGATGGGGGGGCCGGCACAGATACGCAGTATTTT	CAIDGGAGTDTQYF
TRBV6-5	TRBJ1-1	.	.	TGTGCCAGCAAGAGGCAGGACTACATGAACACTGAAGCTTTCTTT	CASKRQDYMNTEAFF
TRBV29-1	TRBJ1-5	.	.	TGCAGCGTAGGACACGACAATCAGCCCCAGCATTTT	CSVGHDNQPQHF
TRBV28	TRBJ1-4	.	TRBD1	TGTGCCAGCAAGGGGGCGGGACAGGGTAATGAAAAACTGTTTTTT	CASKGAGQGNEKLFF
TRBV7-2	TRBJ1-2	.	TRBD1	TGTGCCAGCAGCACGGACAGGGGGTCGTATGGCTACACCTTC	CASSTDRGSYGYTF
TRBV6-5	TRBJ2-3	.	.	TGTGCCAGCATCGGAATCGGGGGGCCGGCCGATACGCAGTATTTT	CASIGIGGPADTQYF
TRBV19	TRBJ2-7	.	TRBD1	TGTGCCAGTAGTGCCACAGGGGTCCCCTACGAGCAGTACTTC	CASSATGVPYEQYF
TRBV19	TRBJ1-2	.	TRBD1	TGTGCCAGTAGTCCCTACCTCAGGGGGAAATACTATGGCTACACCTTC	CASSPYLRGKYYGYTF
TRBV19	TRBJ1-5	.	TRBD1	TGTGCCAGTAGTGGGACAGGCGTTTATAGCAATCAGCCCCAGCATTTT	CASSGTGVYSNQPQHF
TRBV4-3	TRBJ1-5	.	TRBD1	TGCGCCAGCAGCCAAGGGACAGGGGGTCAGCCCCAGCATTTT	CASSQGTGGQPQHF
TRBV5-1	TRBJ1-1	.	.	TGCGCCAGCAGCTTGGAGGGACACTCGAACACTGAAGCTTTCTTT	CASSLEGHSNTEAFF
TRBV30	TRBJ1-5	.	.	TGTGCCCGCCCAGGTCAGCCCCAGCATTTT	CARPGQPQHF
TRBV7-2	TRBJ1-4	.	TRBD1	TGTGCCAGCAGCCCGAGGACAGGGGGGAGTGAAAAACTGTTTTTT	CASSPRTGGSEKLFF
TRBV28	TRBJ1-2	.	TRBD1	TGTGCCAGCGAATGGGTAGGGGCAGGGGGGTATGGCTACACCTTC	CASEWVGAGGYGYTF
TRBV19	TRBJ1-2	few	TRBD1	TGTGCCAGTAGTCCCCGGGGCGGGACAGGGAACTATGGCTACACCTTC	CASSPRGGTGNYGYTF
TRBV6-2/TRBV6-3	TRBJ1-1	.	.	TGTGCCAGCAGTTACCAGACAGTGAACACTGAAGCTTTCTTT	CASSYQTVNTEAFF
TRBV6-5	TRBJ2-2	.	TRBD1	TGTGCCAGCAGACCGGGACAGGGGCTCACCGGGGAGCTGTTTTTT	CASRPGQGLTGELFF
TRBV29-1	TRBJ2-2	.	TRBD1	TGCAGCGGGTGGACAGGGCGAACCGGGGAGCTGTTTTTT	CSGWTGRTGELFF
TRBV13	TRBJ2-2	.	.	TGTGCCAGCAGCTTAGGTACCGGGACCGGGGAGCTGTTTTTT	CASSLGTGTGELFF
TRBV6-6	TRBJ2-7	.	TRBD1	TGTGCCAGCAGTTACCCAACCGGGACAGGGCAGGACGAGCAGTACTTC	CASSYPTGTGQDEQYF
TRBV28	TRBJ2-1	.	.	TGTGCCAGCAGGACTCGGACACTAAGCTCCTACAATGAGCAGTTCTTC	CASRTRTLSSYNEQFF
TRBV6-6	TRBJ2-1	.	TRBD2	TGTGCCAGCTCGGGAGGCTTGGGTGGTGAGCAGTTCTTC	CASSGGLGGEQFF
TRBV25-1	TRBJ1-1	.	.	TGTGCCAGCAGTGACCCTCGGTTCTACACTGAAGCTTTCTTT	CASSDPRFYTEAFF
TRBV9	TRBJ1-1	.	TRBD1	TGTGCCAGCAGCCCGGGACAGGTAAACACTGAAGCTTTCTTT	CASSPGQVNTEAFF
TRBV19	TRBJ2-5	.	TRBD2	TGTGCCAGTAGTCCAAGACTAGCGGGAGGTACAGAGACCCAGTACTTC	CASSPRLAGGTETQYF
TRBV7-9	TRBJ1-2	.	.	TGTGCCAGCAGCCCCATGGGTCAGGTGAACTATGGCTACACCTTC	CASSPMGQVNYGYTF
TRBV7-2	TRBJ2-7	.	.	TGTGCCAGCAGCTTAATCCCAACAGGGACCGAGCAGTACTTC	CASSLIPTGTEQYF
TRBV4-3	TRBJ1-2	.	TRBD1	TGCGCCAGCAGCCAAGATTGGGGGAGGACAGGGTATAGCTATGGCTACACCTTC	CASSQDWGRTGYSYGYTF
TRBV19	TRBJ2-5	once	TRBD1	TGTGCCAGTAGTATCTCAGGGGGTGGCGGGGAGACCCAGTACTTC	CASSISGGGGETQYF
TRBV4-3	TRBJ1-3	.	.	TGCGCCAGCAGCCAAGACGCCGTCCAGGGGCCGGGAAACACCATATATTTT	CASSQDAVQGPGNTIYF
TRBV6-5	TRBJ2-5	.	TRBD2	TGTGCCAGCATCCGTCTAGCGGGAGCTGGTGAGACCCAGTACTTC	CASIRLAGAGETQYF
TRBV4-3	TRBJ1-4	.	TRBD1	TGCGCCAGCAGCCTCAGGGGGACAGGGAACGAAAAACTGTTTTTT	CASSLRGTGNEKLFF
TRBV5-6	TRBJ2-5	once	.	TGTGCCAGCAGCCAAGGGGGTGGGGAAGAGACCCAGTACTTC	CASSQGGGEETQYF
TRBV11-3	TRBJ2-5	.	TRBD2	TGTGCCAGCAGCTTAGACTCTCGTAGCGGGGGGGCCAGAGAGACCCAGTACTTC	CASSLDSRSGGARETQYF
TRBV7-9	TRBJ1-2	.	.	TGTGCCAGCAGCTTAGTAATCAGGGCAGGTGGCTACACCTTC	CASSLVIRAGGYTF
TRBV5-1	TRBJ1-2	.	TRBD1	TGCGCCAGCAGCGGGACAGGGGCTGAATATGGCTACACCTTC	CASSGTGAEYGYTF